These 27 T cell receptor beta chains originate from one sample sequenced in a study of cytomegalovirus exposure and HLA in healthy donors. Researchers ran the PCR with 60 Vbeta and 13 Jbeta primers. The protocol was immunoSEQ multiplex PCR, while the TCRdb copy is restricted to in-frame clones and leaves out a portion. The table has some 160,000 clones, around 80% seen once; the top ten hold more than 0.55%. Specimen: PBMCs. These receptors came from a woman aged 35 to 49 in good health and CMV-seronegative.

This chain uses TRBV25-1 with TRBJ1-4; D perhaps matches TRBD1 (5 bases). The CDR3 is made up of 15 amino acids. Germline CDR1 is MGHDK and CDR2 is SYGVNS. Trimming took 1 base from V and 6 from J, leaving 12 bases between them. This CDR3 is CASSESRGGDEKLFF. The CDR3 DNA reads TGTGCCAGCAGTGAATCTAGGGGAGGGGATGAAAAACTGTTTTTT.

V usage is TRBV28 and J usage is TRBJ1-1, with TRBD1 matching 8 bases. Germline trimming cut 4 bases from V and 5 bases from J; bases unmatched to any gene: 6. CDR1 MDHEN and CDR2 SYDVKM come from the germline V gene. The CDR3 spans 14 residues. The CDR3 region is CASSSSGQGTEAFF. The DNA for the CDR3 is TGTGCCAGCAGTTCCTCCGGACAGGGAACTGAAGCTTTCTTT. Supplemented by reference TRBV28 and TRBJ1-1, the full variable domain reads DVKVTQSSRYLVKRTGEKVFLECVQDMDHENMFWYRQDPGLGLRLIYFSYDVKMKEKGDIPEGYSVSREKKERFSLILESASTNQTSMYLCASSSSGQGTEAFFGQGTRLTVV.

The CDR3 DNA is TGTGCCAGCAGGGGGAGCTCCTATAATTCACCCCTCCACTTT. It specifies CASRGSSYNSPLHF. V and J are TRBV6-5 and TRBJ1-6; D gene ambiguous. The CDR3 runs 14 residues. Germline values: CDR1 MNHEY, CDR2 SVGAGI. Trimming took 6 bases from V and 0 from J, leaving 6 bases between them.

J is TRBJ2-5 and V is TRBV28; 7 positions match TRBD2. After removal of 3 bases from V and 3 bases from J, the junction contained 7 bases not matched to a gene. Germline lookup yields CDR1 MDHEN and CDR2 SYDVKM. The CDR3 is 15 residues long. CDR3 loop: CASSLSGGPKETQYF. CDR3 coding DNA: TGTGCCAGCAGTTTGTCGGGAGGCCCTAAAGAGACCCAGTACTTC.

A single count supports this clone. The genes are TRBV5-4 and TRBJ2-1; weak D call: TRBD2 (6 bases). The CDR3 loop spans 16 amino acids. CDR1 SGHNT and CDR2 YYREEE come from the germline V gene (reference sequence). V shed 0 bases and J shed 5 bases, with 15 bases lying between them. Written as DNA, the CDR3 is TGTGCCAGCAGCTTGGAGGTCAGGACTACAGACAATGAGCAGTTCTTC. This translates into CASSLEVRTTDNEQFF.

The CDR3 loop is CASSGRAASGNTIYF. DNA of the CDR3: TGTGCCAGCTCGGGCAGGGCAGCCTCTGGAAACACCATATATTTT. The V gene is TRBV7-2, the J gene TRBJ1-3; D perhaps matches TRBD1 (5 bases). Between the trimmed V and J ends, which lost 8 bases and 0 bases, there was a span of 14 bases. The CDR3 runs 15 residues. Germline-derived CDR1 and CDR2 are SGHTA and FQGNSA.

V usage is TRBV2 and J usage is TRBJ1-1; D possibly corresponds to TRBD1 (5 bases). With 6 bases removed from V and 1 base from J, the gap between germline ends came to 15 bases. The CDR3 runs 15 residues. CDR1 SNHLY and CDR2 FYNNEI come from the germline V gene. The CDR3 DNA reads TGTGCCAGCAGGTTGTTAGGGGAGGGGAACACTGAAGCTTTCTTT. It is translated as CASRLLGEGNTEAFF. The full variable domain, its missing parts supplied by reference TRBV2 and TRBJ1-1, is EPEVTQTPSHQVTQMGQEVILRCVPISNHLYFYWYRQILGQKVEFLVSFYNNEISEKSEIFDDQFSVERPDGSNFTLKIRSTKLEDSAMYFCASRLLGEGNTEAFFGQGTRLTVV.

As concerns this clone: The same CDR3 arises from other DNA sequences in this sample as well. The V gene is TRBV30, the J gene TRBJ1-1; D is unresolved. The length of the CDR3 is 18 residues. Germline lookup yields CDR1 GTSNPN and CDR2 SVGIG (reference sequence). Trimming took off 3 bases at V and 4 bases at J, with 27 bases between the two ends. The CDR3 reads CAWRGFGRAWSYRTEAFF. The CDR3 DNA reads as TGTGCCTGGAGAGGGTTTGGGCGGGCTTGGTCATATCGCACTGAAGCTTTCTTT.

This clone has just a few counts. The V and J genes are TRBV7-6 and TRBJ2-1; 10 positions match TRBD2. This CDR3 region has 15 residues. The trim removed 1 base at V and 6 bases at J, leaving 3 bases unmatched. Germline V gene data show CDR1 as SGHVS and CDR2 as FNYEAQ. The CDR3 DNA is TGTGCCAGCAGCTTAGAAGCGGGAGGGCTCAATGAGCAGTTCTTC. Its protein is CASSLEAGGLNEQFF.

The CDR3 sequence: CASAIRQGGSNQPQHF. The CDR3 bases are TGTGCCAGCGCAATCCGGCAGGGCGGTAGCAATCAGCCCCAGCATTTT. This chain uses TRBV2 with TRBJ1-5; maybe TRBD1 (5 bases). Between the trimmed V and J ends, which lost 8 bases and 0 bases, there was a span of 17 bases. CDR1 is SNHLY and CDR2 is FYNNEI in the germline V gene. CDR3 length: 16 residues.

The genes are TRBV7-6 and TRBJ2-1; TRBD2 matches at 9 bases. V trimming: 2 bases; J trimming: 1 base; junction bases outside the gene matches: 6. This CDR3 is built from 17 residues. Looked up from germline, CDR1 is SGHVS and CDR2 is FNYEAQ. The CDR3 loop is CASSLFGSGSSYNEQFF. The CDR3 DNA reads TGTGCCAGCAGCTTATTTGGTAGCGGGAGTTCCTACAATGAGCAGTTCTTC.

This chain connects TRBV18 to TRBJ1-2, with a tentative D call TRBD1 (5 bases). The V gene lost 3 bases and the J gene lost 2 bases, with 13 bases spanning the gap. The CDR3 has 15 residues. Germline V gene lookup returns CDR1 KGHSH and CDR2 LQKENI. CDR3 in DNA: TGTGCCAGCTCACCCTTCAGGGAAGGCAACTATGGCTACACCTTC. Translated, it gives CASSPFREGNYGYTF.

This clone appeared many times. This chain joins TRBV11-3 and TRBJ1-1; 7 nucleotides match TRBD1. This CDR3 comprises 13 residues. The germline CDR1 and CDR2 sequences are SGHNT and YENEEA. V shed 5 bases and J 5 bases; nucleotides not matched to a gene: 5. CDR3 DNA sequence: TGTGCCAGCAGCCGAATGGGACAGACTGAAGCTTTCTTT. Its translation: CASSRMGQTEAFF.

Notes on this clone: The same CDR3 also results from other DNA sequences found in this sample. The chain joins TRBV2 to TRBJ2-5; TRBD2 is a possible D gene (5 bases). The CDR3 spans 12 residues. V lost 9 bases to trimming and J lost 4 bases, with 12 bases between them. Germline CDR1 and CDR2: SNHLY and FYNNEI. DNA for the CDR3: TGTGCCAGTAAATTAGAGGGAGAGACCCAGTACTTC. Its translation is CASKLEGETQYF. The full variable domain, completed using reference TRBV2 and TRBJ2-5, is EPEVTQTPSHQVTQMGQEVILRCVPISNHLYFYWYRQILGQKVEFLVSFYNNEISEKSEIFDDQFSVERPDGSNFTLKIRSTKLEDSAMYFCASKLEGETQYFGPGTRLLVL.

The chain links TRBV19 to TRBJ2-1; 7 bases match TRBD2. CDR1 is LNHDA and CDR2 is SQIVND in the germline V gene (reference sequence). CDR3 length: 13 amino acids. Trimming at V came to 7 bases and at J to 3 bases, leaving 3 bases not matched to a gene. The CDR3 sequence: CASKGRVYNEQFF. The CDR3 DNA reads TGTGCCAGTAAAGGGAGGGTCTACAATGAGCAGTTCTTC. Filled out from reference TRBV19 and TRBJ2-1, the complete variable domain reads DGGITQSPKYLFRKEGQNVTLSCEQNLNHDAMYWYRQDPGQGLRLIYYSQIVNDFQKGDIAEGYSVSREKKESFPLTVTSAQKNPTAFYLCASKGRVYNEQFFGPGTRLTVL.

V and J are TRBV4-1 and TRBJ2-1; the D gene is possibly TRBD2 (6 bases). CDR1 is MGHRA and CDR2 is YSYEKL in the germline V gene. Trimming removed 0 bases from V and 5 bases from J, with 11 bases in between. CDR3 length equals 15 residues. The CDR3: CASSQEGGGNNEQFF. In DNA form, the CDR3 reads TGCGCCAGCAGCCAAGAGGGTGGGGGGAACAATGAGCAGTTCTTC.

V gene TRBV28 combines with J gene TRBJ2-2; TRBD2 aligns across 11 bases. The ends lost 5 bases at V and 3 bases at J; junction bases unmatched: 8. The germline V gene has CDR1 MDHEN and CDR2 SYDVKM. CDR3 length: 17 residues. The CDR3 loop is CASSPLTSGIYTGELFF. CDR3 DNA sequence: TGTGCCAGCAGTCCTTTGACTAGCGGGATTTACACCGGGGAGCTGTTTTTT.

The count of this clone is one. The V gene is TRBV5-6, the J gene TRBJ2-3; TRBD2 is a possible D gene (7 bases). CDR1 is SGHDT and CDR2 is YYEEEE in the germline V gene. This CDR3 has 16 amino acids. V was clipped by 0 bases and J by 1 base, with 12 bases between them. The CDR3 DNA reads as TGTGCCAGCAGCTTGGCAGGGGCGGGGGGCACAGATACGCAGTATTTT. Translation: CASSLAGAGGTDTQYF.

This clone showed up just once. The rearrangement joins TRBV11-2 to TRBJ2-1; 7 bases agree with TRBD2. Germline CDR1 SGHAT, CDR2 FQNNGV. J gave up 0 bases and V 1 base, and 0 bases lay outside the gene matches. This CDR3 spans 15 amino acids. For the CDR3, the DNA is TGTGCCAGCAGCTTAGCGGGGGGCTCCTACAATGAGCAGTTCTTC. Translation: CASSLAGGSYNEQFF.

This clone was observed a handful of times. V usage is TRBV2 and J usage is TRBJ1-1; 8 bases are shared with TRBD1. V dropped 7 bases and J dropped 3; count of bases not matched to a gene: 4. CDR1 and CDR2 (germline): SNHLY, FYNNEI. The CDR3 runs 13 residues. The DNA for the CDR3 is TGTGCCAGCACCGACAGGGGTCACACTGAAGCTTTCTTT. This translates into CASTDRGHTEAFF.

This clone was counted a single time. The rearrangement joins TRBV6-6 to TRBJ1-1; D might be TRBD1 (5 bases). Per germline, CDR1 MNHNY and CDR2 SVGAGI (reference sequence). With 4 bases removed from V and 0 bases from J, the gap between germline ends came to 9 bases. The CDR3 consists of 14 residues. Here the CDR3 DNA reads TGTGCCAGCAGTTGGAGGGGTCTGAACACTGAAGCTTTCTTT. It is translated as CASSWRGLNTEAFF.

V is TRBV6-6 and J is TRBJ2-2, with a weak D call TRBD1 (6 bases). Germline V lookup: CDR1 MNHNY, CDR2 SVGAGI (reference sequence). Between the trimmed V and J ends, which lost 5 bases and 5 bases, there was a span of 6 bases. The CDR3 sequence is 12 residues long. The CDR3 DNA is TGTGCCAGCAGTACAGGGACCGGGGAGCTGTTTTTT. Translating it yields CASSTGTGELFF.

Comments on this clone: An end of the junction does not agree with germline; a read error may underlie this. V is TRBV7-9 and J is TRBJ2-1; TRBD2 agrees at 10 bases. Germline CDR1 SEHNR, CDR2 FQNEAQ (reference sequence). The CDR3 length is 16 residues. For the CDR3, the DNA is TGTTCCAGCAGCTTAGGGGCTAGCGGGAGTCACAATGAGCAGTTCTTC. Protein product: CSSSLGASGSHNEQFF. The whole variable domain, remainder taken from reference TRBV7-9 and TRBJ2-1, is DTGVSQNPRHKITKRGQNVTFRCDPISEHNRLYWYRQTLGQGPEFLTYFQNEAQLEKSRLLSDRFSAERPKGSFSTLEIQRTEQGDSAMYLCSSSLGASGSHNEQFFGPGTRLTVL.

The chain is built from TRBV11-2 and TRBJ1-1; unclear D gene. V was pared by 2 bases and J by 7 bases, with 8 bases between. CDR3 length: 12 residues. Germline V gene data show CDR1 as SGHAT and CDR2 as FQNNGV. Here the CDR3 DNA reads TGTGCCAGCAGCTTACGTCGGAGTGAAGCTTTCTTT. It encodes CASSLRRSEAFF.

The rearrangement uses TRBV11-3 and TRBJ2-3, with TRBD2 matching 10 bases. V lost 1 base, J lost 7 bases, and 8 bases stayed unmatched. The germline CDR1 and CDR2 sequences are SGHNT and YENEEA. The CDR3 has 16 residues. This CDR3 is CASSLGSSGSGYTQYF. In DNA, the CDR3 is TGTGCCAGCAGCTTAGGATCTAGCGGGAGTGGGTATACGCAGTATTTT.

The V gene is TRBV14, the J gene TRBJ2-1, with 7 positions matching TRBD1. The CDR3 runs to 15 residues. The V segment lost 4 bases and the J segment 0 bases; nucleotides outside the gene matches: 3. Germline CDR1 is SGHDN and CDR2 is FVKESK. The DNA of the CDR3 is TGTGCCAGCAGCCTCCGGACAGGCTCCTACAATGAGCAGTTCTTC. As protein: CASSLRTGSYNEQFF.

The chain has TRBV5-5 and TRBJ2-2; D is perhaps TRBD1 (5 bases). Trimming took 6 bases from V and 1 from J, leaving 13 bases between them. This CDR3 is built from 15 residues. Germline CDR1 and CDR2: SGHKS and YYEKEE (reference sequence). The chain's CDR3 is CASTFAQGNTGELFF. Written as DNA, the CDR3 is TGTGCCAGCACTTTCGCCCAGGGGAACACCGGGGAGCTGTTTTTT.